These 10 T cell receptor beta chains were all obtained from the same sample, sequenced in a study of T cells in localized non-small cell lung cancer. Assay used: immunoSEQ multiplex PCR; TCRdb lists only in-frame clones, some missing. The profile shows over a thousand clones, about 27% of them singletons. The material sequenced was normal lung tissue next to the tumor, taken before any cancer treatment. The receptors were gathered from a man aged 35 to 69 with stage I lung adenocarcinoma.

By frequency in the sample, this clone is large. The V and J genes are TRBV11-3 and TRBJ1-2, with 7 bases lining up with TRBD1. The CDR3 extends over 16 amino acids. V trimming: 5 bases; J trimming: 4 bases; junction bases outside the gene matches: 13. Per the germline V gene, CDR1 is SGHNT and CDR2 is YENEEA. This CDR3 is CASSPNDRVLGYGYTF. CDR3 bases: TGTGCCAGCAGCCCCAACGACAGGGTGCTGGGCTATGGCTACACCTTC.

V usage is TRBV6-8 and J usage is TRBJ1-2; maybe TRBD1 (5 bases). Germline-derived CDR1 and CDR2 are MNHGY and SAAAGT. The CDR3 has 12 amino acids. Trimming removed 11 bases at V and 5 bases at J, with 15 bases between. In DNA, the CDR3 is TGTGCCCTCGGGGGGGGTTGGTATGGCTACACCTTC. As protein: CALGGGWYGYTF.

In its sample, this clone ranks as large. The CDR3 protein is CASSLAVSRLDVEKLFF. The CDR3 DNA follows: TGTGCCAGCAGCTTGGCCGTAAGCCGTTTGGATGTTGAAAAACTGTTTTTT. This chain joins TRBV11-3 and TRBJ1-4, with unresolved D. Germline V gene data show CDR1 as SGHNT and CDR2 as YENEEA. The ends were cut back, 3 bases at V and 7 bases at J, with 21 bases in the middle. The CDR3 has 17 residues. The complete variable domain, with remaining parts taken from reference TRBV11-3 and TRBJ1-4, reads EAGVVQSPRYKIIEKKQPVAFWCNPISGHNTLYWYLQNLGQGPELLIRYENEEAVDDSQLPKDRFSAERLKGVDSTLKIQPAELGDSAVYLCASSLAVSRLDVEKLFFGSGTQLSVL.

V is TRBV29-1 and J is TRBJ2-5, with a tentative D call TRBD1 (7 bases). The CDR3 runs 19 residues. Germline lookup yields CDR1 SQVTM and CDR2 ANQGSEA. Deletions cut 6 bases from V and 5 bases from J, with 34 bases between. The CDR3 region has the DNA TGCAGCGTGGGAAATGGGGGTAGGGGGCGAGGACTAAACAGGGAGACCCAGTACTTC. Translating gives CSVGNGGRGRGLNRETQYF.

This clone was seen a handful of times. V and J are TRBV6-8 and TRBJ1-1, with 7 nucleotides matching TRBD1. CDR1 is MNHGY, CDR2 SAAAGT, per germline. J gave up 1 base and V 5 bases, and 7 bases lay outside the gene matches. The length of the CDR3 is 15 residues. CDR3 loop: CASSAPQGRNTEAFF. The CDR3 coding sequence is TGTGCCAGCAGTGCCCCACAGGGGAGGAACACTGAAGCTTTCTTT.

The V call is TRBV9, the J call TRBJ2-5; 9 nucleotides line up with TRBD1. Trimming took 4 bases from V and 9 from J; bases not matched to a gene: 7. The CDR3 is made up of 13 amino acids. The V gene's germline CDR1 is SGDLS and CDR2 YYNGEE. The CDR3 DNA follows: TGTGCCAGCAGCCCGGACAGGGGAAGGGCCCAGTACTTC. It codes for CASSPDRGRAQYF.

V and J are TRBV19 and TRBJ2-6; the D is unclear. There are 13 residues in the CDR3. Germline V gene data show CDR1 as LNHDA and CDR2 as SQIVND (reference sequence). Trimming pared 6 bases from V and 5 bases from J, leaving 8 bases between. Written as DNA, the CDR3 is TGTGCCAGTAGGGAAGTTAGGGCCAACGTCCTGACTTTC. Its protein product is CASREVRANVLTF.

The chain joins TRBV18 to TRBJ2-7; TRBD1 might be the D (5 bases). CDR3 length: 16 amino acids. The V end was cut by 1 base, the J end by 5 bases, with 18 bases between. From germline, CDR1 is KGHSH and CDR2 LQKENI. Here the CDR3 reads CASSPHPRVFRNEQYF. The CDR3 DNA is TGTGCCAGCTCACCACACCCCAGGGTCTTTAGGAACGAGCAGTACTTC.

The CDR3 region has the DNA TGTGCCACCAGCAGAGGTGGGGCCCTTCGAAAATACAATGAGCAGTTCTTC. Translated: CATSRGGALRKYNEQFF. The chain joins TRBV15 to TRBJ2-1; D might be TRBD1 (5 bases). V was trimmed by 1 base and J by 4 bases, leaving 17 bases between them. The CDR3 extends over 17 amino acids. CDR1 LNHNV and CDR2 YYDKDF come from the germline V gene (reference sequence).

The chain combines TRBV10-3 with TRBJ2-7; D remains ambiguous. The length of the CDR3 is 13 residues. Germline lookup yields CDR1 ENHRY and CDR2 SYGVKD. The V end lost 10 bases, the J end lost 0 bases, and 13 bases lay between the germline ends. In DNA, the CDR3 is TGTGCCAGCGCACGGTTTAGCTCCTACGAGCAGTACTTC. This sequence encodes CASARFSSYEQYF.